The present TCR beta chain was sequenced within a study of blood T cell repertoires in COVID-19. Study-wide background: COVID-19 samples, acute and convalescent, were from the United States, Italy and Spain.

Original processing notes: Estimated nucleated cell counts came from reference gene primer amplification. Some clones are missing from TCRdb's copy, which holds only in-frame ones; the method was immunoSEQ multiplex PCR. V, J and clone size are those of that table, while D and trimming were read from the DNA. The profile shows around 72,000 clones, roughly 90% of them singletons. The receptor comes from a woman in her fifties or sixties with acute or convalescent COVID-19. The sample was peripheral blood.

The CDR3 DNA is TGTGCCAGCAGTTTAGATCCCGGGGGTGATGAAAAACTGTTTTTT. Its protein is CASSLDPGGDEKLFF. V usage is TRBV28 and J usage is TRBJ1-4; TRBD1 is a possible D gene (5 bases). CDR3 size: 15 residues. Germline CDR1 and CDR2: MDHEN and SYDVKM. Trimming stripped 2 bases from V and 6 bases from J, with 13 bases between.